Below, one T cell receptor (beta chain) is given with its context. Method: immunoSEQ multiplex PCR; TCRdb's copy keeps in-frame clones and lacks some. The table has around 110,000 clones, about 81% seen once. The data belong to a study of blood T cell repertoires in COVID-19. This CDR3 has 14 residues. Trimming stripped 9 bases from V and 5 bases from J, with 17 bases between. The V gene's germline CDR1 is SGHRS and CDR2 YFSETQ. The specimen sequenced was peripheral blood. The chain couples TRBV5-1 to TRBJ1-4; a possible D gene is TRBD1 (5 bases). This TCR came from a man aged 65 to 79 with acute or convalescent COVID-19. This CDR3 reads CATRLGAWNEKLFF. The CDR3 bases are TGCGCCACTCGCCTTGGGGCTTGGAATGAAAAACTGTTTTTT.